One and the same sample provided the 24 T cell receptor beta chains below, sequenced in a study of T cells after yellow fever vaccination. In TCRdb, the 5' RACE reads were re-called with MiXCR into one record per CDR3 protein. The sample carries 150,000 to 200,000 distinct CDR3 sequences, around 7.2% recorded once. The sequenced sample was CD4+ T cells sorted from PBMCs, obtained about 5 days after the first yellow fever vaccination. These receptors came from a man younger than 35 who received the YFV17D yellow fever vaccine.

This clonotype occurred many times. The V call is TRBV5-1, the J call TRBJ2-3; D possibly corresponds to TRBD2 (5 bases). Trimming left V 4 bases short and J 5 bases short, with 17 bases between. Germline V gene lookup returns CDR1 SGHRS and CDR2 YFSETQ. CDR3 length equals 15 residues. The CDR3, as DNA: TGCGCCAGCAGCCCCGGCGGGTCTGCAGGAGATACGCAGTATTTT. Protein product: CASSPGGSAGDTQYF.

This clonotype was seen a few times. An end of the junction differs from the germline gene, which may be a read error. The J gene is TRBJ1-1, the V gene TRBV20-1, with TRBD1 as a possible D gene (5 bases). This CDR3 is built from 13 residues. Germline CDR1 reads DFQATT; CDR2 reads SNEGSKA (reference sequence). The CDR3 spells CSARDIWGGNAPF. CDR3 DNA: TGCAGTGCTAGAGATATATGGGGGGGTAACGCCCCCTTT.

This clonotype was picked up a small number of times. The rearrangement joins TRBV5-1 to TRBJ1-2; D is possibly TRBD1 (5 bases). V lost 0 bases to trimming and J lost 7 bases, with 10 bases between them. The V gene's germline CDR1 is SGHRS and CDR2 YFSETQ. The CDR3 consists of 13 residues. Written as DNA, the CDR3 is TGCGCCAGCAGCTTGGGCAGGGACTCTGGCTACACCTTC. Translated: CASSLGRDSGYTF.

The chain couples TRBV30 to TRBJ1-4; the D gene is possibly TRBD1 (5 bases). Per the germline V gene, CDR1 is GTSNPN and CDR2 is SVGIG (reference sequence). This CDR3 comprises 12 residues. V was pared by 3 bases and J by 5 bases, with 7 bases between. CDR3 nucleotide sequence: TGTGCCTGGAGCCAGGGAAATGAAAAACTGTTTTTT. Amino acid sequence: CAWSQGNEKLFF.

This clonotype was seen repeatedly, ten times or more. The CDR3 sequence: CASSFARGQGTDTQYF. In DNA form, the CDR3 reads TGTGCCAGCAGTTTTGCCCGTGGACAGGGGACAGATACGCAGTATTTT. The V and J genes are TRBV12-3 or TRBV12-4 and TRBJ2-3; 9 nucleotides match TRBD1. Trimming at V came to 3 bases and at J to 3 bases, leaving 7 bases not matched to a gene. This CDR3 is 16 amino acids long.

This clonotype turned up a few times. The chain couples TRBV18 to TRBJ1-2; 7 bases map to TRBD1. Germline lookup yields CDR1 KGHSH and CDR2 LQKENI. Losses at the gene ends were 3 bases for V and 7 bases for J; bases not matched to a gene: 14. The CDR3 sequence is 16 residues long. In DNA, the CDR3 is TGTGCCAGCTCACCGAACTCTCAGGGGGGAGAAGGTGGCTACACCTTC. The encoded protein is CASSPNSQGGEGGYTF.

This clonotype was detected many times. The V and J genes are TRBV3-1 and TRBJ1-1; D gene uncertain. V was trimmed by 0 bases and J by 9 bases, leaving 11 bases between them. The length of the CDR3 is 13 residues. CDR1 is LGHDT and CDR2 is YNNKEL in the germline V gene (reference sequence). CDR3 DNA: TGTGCCAGCAGCCAAGACGCCCCAGGACAAGCTTTCTTT. The encoded protein is CASSQDAPGQAFF.

The V gene is TRBV20-1, the J gene TRBJ1-2; D possibly corresponds to TRBD1 (5 bases). CDR3 size: 13 residues. CDR1 DFQATT and CDR2 SNEGSKA come from the germline V gene (reference sequence). The CDR3 bases are TGCAACCCCGGGACCGGCTCTAACTATGGCTACACCTTC. Translated: CNPGTGSNYGYTF.

This clonotype has ten or more counts. J is TRBJ1-5 and V is TRBV5-1; TRBD1 aligns across 8 bases. Germline V gene data show CDR1 as SGHRS and CDR2 as YFSETQ. The CDR3 is made up of 14 amino acids. Losses at the gene ends were 2 bases for V and 9 bases for J; bases not matched to a gene: 7. CDR3 nucleotides: TGCGCCAGCAGCTTATTACAGGGGGGGAGGCCCCAGCATTTT. Protein product: CASSLLQGGRPQHF.

This clonotype was recorded at least ten times. The chain has TRBV12-3 or TRBV12-4 and TRBJ2-2, with TRBD2 matching over 7 bases. The CDR3 is 14 residues long. V trimming: 8 bases; J trimming: 4 bases; junction bases outside the gene matches: 7. The CDR3: CASHSGFTTGELFF. As DNA, the CDR3 is TGTGCCAGCCATAGCGGGTTCACCACCGGGGAGCTGTTTTTT.

A note on this clonotype: A much larger clone differs from this one at a single base, so this may be a read error. The genes are TRBV7-2 and TRBJ1-2; no reliable D call. Per germline, CDR1 SGHTA and CDR2 FQGNSA. The CDR3 consists of 13 residues. Deletions cut 4 bases from V and 6 bases from J, with 12 bases between. The CDR3 region is CASSSQTRDGYTF. CDR3 bases: TGTGCCAGCAGCTCACAGACACGGGATGGCTACACCTTC.

This clonotype showed up just a few times. V and J are TRBV20-1 and TRBJ1-1; D gene ambiguous. The length of the CDR3 is 14 residues. Germline CDR1 and CDR2: DFQATT and SNEGSKA (reference sequence). V lost 0 bases, J lost 1 base, and 9 bases lay in between. CDR3 coding DNA: TGCAGTGCTAGAGATCCGAGGGAGAACACTGAAGCTTTCTTT. Translated, it gives CSARDPRENTEAFF.

This clonotype was picked up a small number of times. This chain links TRBV11-1 with TRBJ1-2, with D uncertain. V shed 5 bases and J shed 0 bases, with 10 bases lying between them. The CDR3 sequence is 14 residues long. Germline CDR1 SGHAT, CDR2 FQDESV (reference sequence). This CDR3 reads CASSRDTSNYGYTF. The CDR3 DNA sequence: TGTGCCAGCAGCAGAGACACCTCTAACTATGGCTACACCTTC.

This clonotype was counted many times. The chain carries TRBV2 and TRBJ1-5; D ambiguous. V was cut by 7 bases and J by 0 bases, with 10 bases left in between. CDR1 and CDR2 (germline): SNHLY, FYNNEI. This CDR3 contains 14 residues. CDR3 DNA sequence: TGTGCCAGCACGGGAAGCATTAGCAATCAGCCCCAGCATTTT. The encoded protein is CASTGSISNQPQHF.

J is TRBJ2-1 and V is TRBV3-1, with a weak D call TRBD1 (6 bases). Germline CDR1 reads LGHDT; CDR2 reads YNNKEL (reference sequence). V lost 4 bases to trimming and J lost 10 bases, with 8 bases between them. The CDR3 runs 11 residues. CDR3 protein: CASSLTGEQFF. DNA for the CDR3: TGTGCCAGCAGCCTTACAGGGGAGCAGTTCTTC.

This clonotype was seen repeatedly, ten times or more. V usage is TRBV5-4 and J usage is TRBJ2-5, with a tentative D call TRBD1 (6 bases). Trimming left V 2 bases short and J 5 bases short, with 10 bases between. This CDR3 contains 13 residues. Germline V gene sequence: CDR1 SGHNT, CDR2 YYREEE (reference sequence). The CDR3 sequence: CASSLQGAETQYF. The CDR3 nucleotides are TGTGCCAGCAGCTTACAGGGAGCGGAGACCCAGTACTTC. Using reference TRBV5-4 and TRBJ2-5 for the parts outside the CDR3, the full variable domain is ETGVTQSPTHLIKTRGQQVTLRCSSQSGHNTVSWYQQALGQGPQFIFQYYREEENGRGNFPPRFSGLQFPNYSSELNVNALELDDSALYLCASSLQGAETQYFGPGTRLLVL.

This clonotype was picked up a small number of times. This chain joins TRBV4-3 and TRBJ2-7; D may be TRBD1 (6 bases). The CDR3 contains 20 residues. Germline V gene sequence: CDR1 LGHNA, CDR2 YSLEER. Trimming stripped 0 bases from V and 1 base from J, with 25 bases between. The DNA of the CDR3 is TGCGCCAGCAGCCAAGACCGGGTTAGAAGGAGGACCGGACAGTCCTACGAGCAGTACTTC. Amino acids: CASSQDRVRRRTGQSYEQYF.

This clonotype was recorded a few times. This chain links TRBV20-1 with TRBJ2-2; no firm D call. From germline, CDR1 is DFQATT and CDR2 SNEGSKA (reference sequence). The V gene lost 3 bases and the J gene lost 2 bases, with 10 bases spanning the gap. The CDR3 is made up of 14 amino acids. The CDR3 DNA is TGCAGTGCTAGTCGGCCTCAAAACACCGGGGAGCTGTTTTTT. Translated, it gives CSASRPQNTGELFF.

This clonotype was seen many times. This chain uses TRBV12-3 or TRBV12-4 with TRBJ2-7, with no clear D. CDR3 size: 12 residues. Between the trimmed V and J ends, which lost 4 bases and 3 bases, there was a span of 7 bases. The CDR3 loop reads CASSWVRYEQYF. CDR3 coding DNA: TGTGCCAGCAGTTGGGTCCGCTACGAGCAGTACTTC.

This clonotype was seen a few times. The chain joins TRBV6-1 to TRBJ2-7, with D possibly matching TRBD1 (5 bases). The germline V gene has CDR1 MNHNS and CDR2 SASEGT. The V gene lost 2 bases and the J gene lost 3 bases, with 8 bases spanning the gap. The CDR3 totals 13 residues. CDR3 residues: CASSESRDYEQYV. The CDR3 DNA sequence: TGTGCCAGCAGTGAATCCAGGGACTACGAGCAGTACGTC.

This clonotype occurred many times. The genes are TRBV20-1 and TRBJ2-5, with D maybe TRBD1 (7 bases). Trimming took 5 bases from V and 2 from J, leaving 9 bases between them. Looked up from germline, CDR1 is DFQATT and CDR2 is SNEGSKA (reference sequence). CDR3 length: 12 amino acids. CDR3 loop: CSASGGQETQYF. The CDR3 DNA follows: TGCAGTGCTTCAGGGGGGCAAGAGACCCAGTACTTC.

At least ten counts were recorded for this clonotype. The chain recombines TRBV6-5 with TRBJ2-2, with 7 positions matching TRBD1. Germline trimming cut 10 bases from V and 2 bases from J; bases unmatched to any gene: 19. From germline, CDR1 is MNHEY and CDR2 SVGAGI. There are 18 residues in the CDR3. CDR3 protein: CATRAFEGQGVNTGELFF. The CDR3 DNA reads TGTGCCACCCGGGCTTTTGAAGGTCAGGGGGTTAACACCGGGGAGCTGTTTTTT.

The table lists this clonotype with many counts. The chain employs TRBV6-2 or TRBV6-3 and TRBJ1-2; 11 nucleotides align to TRBD1. The germline gives CDR1 MNHEY, CDR2 SVGEGT. Trimming took 8 bases from V and 2 from J; bases not matched to a gene: 16. The CDR3 sequence is 18 residues long. The CDR3 reads CASGEPIGTGGLNYGYTF. DNA of the CDR3: TGTGCCAGCGGCGAACCTATTGGGACAGGGGGATTAAACTATGGCTACACCTTC.

This clonotype was observed many times. V and J are TRBV5-1 and TRBJ2-1, with D possibly being TRBD2 (6 bases). Trimming removed 0 bases from V and 4 bases from J, with 11 bases in between. The germline gives CDR1 SGHRS, CDR2 YFSETQ. The CDR3 length is 15 residues. The CDR3 sequence: CASSLEGAGYNEQFF. The CDR3 DNA reads as TGCGCCAGCAGCTTGGAGGGTGCGGGGTACAATGAGCAGTTCTTC.